The rows below give T cell receptor beta chains drawn from one sample of a study of shared clonotypes between healthy human individuals. Sequenced by immunoSEQ multiplex PCR; TCRdb stores in-frame clones only, minus some. The repertoire holds some 2,500,000 clones, with 80% to 95% as singletons. What was sequenced was naive CD4+ T cells from PBMCs. All receptors derive from a man younger than 35 in good health. Some clones in this sample may be carry-over from other donors' samples. Both conserved end residues are part of each CDR3. A D gene is named only where the DNA matches it firmly. Size is omitted from some rows. Given values are once, few, many or a class for expanded clones.

clone_size	v_call	d_call	j_call	cdr3_aa	cdr3_nt
NA	TRBV27	NA	TRBJ1-1	CASSLRGEKAFF	TGTGCCAGCAGTTTGAGGGGGGAGAAAGCTTTCTTT
NA	TRBV2	NA	TRBJ2-7	CASSRLDYEQYF	TGTGCCAGCAGCCGCCTTGACTACGAGCAGTACTTC
NA	TRBV30	NA	TRBJ2-7	CAWIGGYSYEQYF	TGTGCCTGGATTGGGGGGTACTCCTACGAGCAGTACTTC
NA	TRBV15	TRBD1	TRBJ2-7	CATSRDLWDREYEQYF	TGTGCCACCAGCAGAGACCTATGGGACAGGGAGTACGAGCAGTACTTC
NA	TRBV6-5	NA	TRBJ2-1	CASSYRGAYNEQFF	TGTGCCAGCAGTTATCGGGGGGCGTACAATGAGCAGTTCTTC
NA	TRBV7-2	TRBD1	TRBJ2-3	CASSLGNRGADTQYF	TGTGCCAGCAGCTTAGGTAACAGGGGGGCAGATACGCAGTATTTT
NA	TRBV29-1	NA	TRBJ2-7	CSVGEVYEQYF	TGCAGCGTAGGGGAGGTATACGAGCAGTACTTC
NA	TRBV14	TRBD1	TRBJ1-2	CASSQGGGQGYGYTF	TGTGCCAGCAGCCAAGGAGGGGGACAGGGGTATGGCTACACCTTC
NA	TRBV27	TRBD2	TRBJ2-1	CASRLLAGAGNEQFF	TGTGCCAGCAGACTACTAGCGGGAGCGGGCAATGAGCAGTTCTTC
NA	TRBV15	NA	TRBJ2-3	CATSIRGGKTDTQYF	TGTGCCACCAGCATTAGAGGGGGGAAGACAGATACGCAGTATTTT
NA	TRBV7-2	NA	TRBJ2-7	CASSLGFGGYEQYF	TGTGCCAGCAGCTTAGGCTTCGGGGGCTACGAGCAGTACTTC
once	TRBV6-1	NA	TRBJ1-4	CASRDLTAKLFF	TGTGCCAGCAGAGACTTAACTGCAAAACTGTTTTTT
NA	TRBV4-1	TRBD2	TRBJ2-4	CASSRPTSGRAENIQYF	TGCGCCAGCAGCCGCCCTACTAGCGGGAGGGCCGAAAACATTCAGTACTTC
NA	TRBV5-1	NA	TRBJ2-1	CASSLDRPERGEQFF	TGCGCCAGCAGCCTTGACAGGCCGGAGCGGGGTGAGCAGTTCTTC
few	TRBV19	NA	TRBJ1-1	CASSWDTTEAFF	TGTGCCAGTAGTTGGGACACCACTGAAGCTTTCTTT
NA	TRBV14	NA	TRBJ1-3	CASSLGAGGGNTIYF	TGTGCCAGCAGCCTCGGTGCAGGTGGGGGAAACACCATATATTTT
NA	TRBV27	TRBD1	TRBJ2-2	CASRTQGLSPNTGELFF	TGTGCCAGCAGGACACAGGGGCTCTCTCCAAACACCGGGGAGCTGTTTTTT